This T cell receptor beta chain was recovered during a study of T cells in localized non-small cell lung cancer. Whole-study findings and limits: Appearance in adjacent lung was seen for a median about 58 of the top 100 tumor clones. Sequencing involved a lone tumor region, leaving heterogeneity possible. An association was observed between higher blood T cell density and longer overall survival.

Germline V gives CDR1 SNHLY, CDR2 FYNNEI. The CDR3 consists of 14 residues. Trimming took 4 bases from V and 4 from J; bases not matched to a gene: 3. This clone was observed once. The antigen remains unidentified. The data were produced by immunoSEQ multiplex PCR, yet TCRdb's version contains in-frame clones alone and is incomplete. The repertoire holds roughly 24,000 clones, with roughly 80% as singletons. This receptor was identified in a man between 40 and 70 years old with stage III squamous cell lung carcinoma. This rearrangement joins TRBV2 to TRBJ2-7; 11 positions match TRBD2. Here the sequenced sample was peripheral blood, taken before any cancer treatment. The DNA for the CDR3 is TGTGCCAGCAGTGTAGCGGGGGGGCCTTACGAGCAGTACGTC. This gives the protein CASSVAGGPYEQYV.